The clone carrying this T cell receptor (beta chain) was seen only a few times. Antigen: not known. Trimming cost V 5 bases and J 0 bases, with 13 bases left between them. This CDR3 spans 15 amino acids. CDR1 and CDR2 (germline): SEHNR, FQNEAQ (reference sequence). The entry originates in a study of early T cells in non-severe SARS-CoV-2 infection. MiXCR, applied by TCRdb to the 5' RACE reads, yields one record per CDR3 protein. The data hold about 60,000 distinct CDR3 sequences, with roughly an eighth observed a single time. Study conclusions and caveats: Database matching using VDJdb favored anti-spike CD8 responses, with private and CD4 specificities left missing.

The receptor comes from an adult who was a healthcare worker with PCR-confirmed SARS-CoV-2 infection or an uninfected control (not recorded which). Material: whole blood. The chain recombines TRBV7-9 with TRBJ1-1; no clear D gene. The CDR3 coding sequence is TGTGCCAGCAGCCCAATCGCCAGAATGAACACTGAAGCTTTCTTT. Protein product: CASSPIARMNTEAFF. The whole variable domain, filled in from reference TRBV7-9 and TRBJ1-1, reads DTGVSQNPRHKITKRGQNVTFRCDPISEHNRLYWYRQTLGQGPEFLTYFQNEAQLEKSRLLSDRFSAERPKGSFSTLEIQRTEQGDSAMYLCASSPIARMNTEAFFGQGTRLTVV.